This T cell receptor (beta chain) was retrieved from a study of T cell responses to AZD1222 COVID-19 vaccine (dated by TCRdb to the early 2020s). Broadly, across the study: Because spike-specific TCR depth and breadth did not differ between the two schedules, AZD1222 recipients who got a second dose at roughly 4 weeks were pooled with those who got a second dose at roughly 12 weeks. TCR sequencing covered more than 230 trial participants: 200 to 220 given two doses of AZD1222 and 26 given two doses of MenACWY control vaccine. Trial participants were enrolled by age into subgroups of 18-55, 56-69 and 70-plus years, and around 150, 29 and 61 TCR-sequenced participants, respectively, were included in these subgroups.

The CDR3 regions of human TCRbeta chains were analyzed by immunosequencing. The authors processed their data as follows. Repertoire TCRs were checked for matches against a reference library of SARS-CoV-2-specific TCRs that had been generated using the MIRA antigen-specificity platform. Breadth was defined as the fraction of unique TCRs that were SARS-CoV-2-associated. Depth was defined as the fraction of total T cells that were SARS-CoV-2-associated. Using the MIRA data, each spike-specific TCR was mapped to the spike region that the TCR reacts to and placed in a CD4 or CD8 class. Log10-transformed breadth and depth values were compared by one-way ANOVA with Sidak's multiple comparisons tests. TCRdb retrieved this table from immuneACCESS and kept in-frame rearrangements only. Not all clones are present; in checked studies, unresolved V genes account for under half, and no reason is known for the remainder. V and J calls and clone size follow that table, whereas D and trimming were derived from the DNA. The table for this sample lists roughly 130,000 clones; about 88% of them were counted only once. The ten largest clonotypes hold 7.6% of the sample.

The time point label, as the study defines it: baseline before first vaccination. Vaccinee samples came from UK trials COV001 and COV002, including a single-blind randomized controlled phase 2/3 trial of AZD1222 (ChAdOx1 nCoV-19) in healthy adults. Trial participant PBMC samples were collected at day 0 and day 28 after the second dose for TCRbeta chain sequencing. As for this clone: Its antigen remains undetermined. No base quality values were provided; no much bigger clone lies one nucleotide off.

Reading from cysteine to phenylalanine, the CDR3 counts 18 amino acids. The read is trimmed to its CDR3 DNA, 54 bases read in frame from base 1. CDR1 and CDR2 were assigned from the germline V gene as MNHEY and SVGEGT. Unmatched junction bases come to 7, with V trimmed by 2 bases and J by 0 bases. Overall study results and their limits: Participants were mostly white British, with more females than males. The authors suggested clonal diversity may have been underestimated. After two AZD1222 doses, both the breadth and the depth of spike-specific TCRs were significantly higher than at day 0 and than in MenACWY recipients. Reportedly, close to half of the unique spike-specific TCRs recognized epitopes lying outside the regions that are mutated in the B.1.351 and B.1.1.7 variants. Vaccine-associated CD4 TCRs spanned the whole spike protein, with dominant responses in regions 160-218 and 743-854. No day 14 peak-response samples were available, so repertoires were characterized only after the peak T cell response. Only five or six AZD1222 recipients were SARS-CoV-2 seropositive at baseline, limiting conclusions about previously exposed vaccinees. In the small 56-69-year group, the increase in depth fell short of significance, most likely because of low power.

Recombination linked TRBV6-2 or TRBV6-3 to TRBJ1-5; the junction holds 10 bases that match TRBD1. The source of this sequence is an adult in good health. Source: peripheral blood, taken on day 0 of AZD1222 vaccination. The nucleotide sequence is TGTGCCAGCAGTTACCTCCGGGACAGGGGTTATAGCAATCAGCCCCAGCATTTT. Translated, it gives CASSYLRDRGYSNQPQHF.